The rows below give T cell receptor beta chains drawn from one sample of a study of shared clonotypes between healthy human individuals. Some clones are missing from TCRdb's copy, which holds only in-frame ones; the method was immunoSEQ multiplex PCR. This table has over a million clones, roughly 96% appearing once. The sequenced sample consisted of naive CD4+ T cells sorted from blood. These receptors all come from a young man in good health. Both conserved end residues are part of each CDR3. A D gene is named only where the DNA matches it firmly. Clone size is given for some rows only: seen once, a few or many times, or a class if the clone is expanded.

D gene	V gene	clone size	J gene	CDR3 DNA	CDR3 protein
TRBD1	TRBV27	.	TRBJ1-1	TGTGCCAGCAGTTTATTCGGGACAGGGGAGACTGAAGCTTTCTTT	CASSLFGTGETEAFF
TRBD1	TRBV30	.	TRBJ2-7	TGTGCCTGGAGAGAGGGGGCTTCCATCGCTCTCGACGAGCAGTACTTC	CAWREGASIALDEQYF
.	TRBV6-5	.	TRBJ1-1	TGTGCCAGCGACCTCAAGAAAGTCCCTGAAGCTTTCTTT	CASDLKKVPEAFF
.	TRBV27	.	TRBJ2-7	TGTGCCAGCAGTTTCCTTCGGTCGTACGAGCAGTACTTC	CASSFLRSYEQYF
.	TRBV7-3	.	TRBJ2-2	TGTGCCAGCAGCCCATACCCGAACACCGGGGAGCTGTTTTTT	CASSPYPNTGELFF
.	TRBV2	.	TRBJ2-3	TGTGCCAGCAGTGAAATCTACGCAGGAACAGATACGCAGTATTTT	CASSEIYAGTDTQYF
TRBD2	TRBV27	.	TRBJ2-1	TGTGCCAGCAGCCCGCGGCTAGCGGGGAGTGAGCAGTTCTTC	CASSPRLAGSEQFF
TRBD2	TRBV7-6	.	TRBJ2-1	TGTGCCAGCAGCCGGACTAGCGGGGGCTCCTACAATGAGCAGTTCTTC	CASSRTSGGSYNEQFF
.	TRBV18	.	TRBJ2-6	TGTGCCAGCTCCTCTCTTGACCAAACTGGGGCCAACGTCCTGACTTTC	CASSSLDQTGANVLTF
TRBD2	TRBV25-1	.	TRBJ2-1	TGTGCCAGCAGTGGGGGACTAGCGGGAACTCGCTACAATGAGCAGTTCTTC	CASSGGLAGTRYNEQFF
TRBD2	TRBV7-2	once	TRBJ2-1	TGTGCCAGCAGCTTAGTCTTTGTAGGTAGCGGGAGAGGCAATGAGCAGTTCTTC	CASSLVFVGSGRGNEQFF
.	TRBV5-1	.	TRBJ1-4	TGCGCCAGCAGCTTGGCTCCCTTAGGGGCTAATGAAAAACTGTTTTTT	CASSLAPLGANEKLFF
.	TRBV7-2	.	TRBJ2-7	TGTGCCAGCAGCATGGACAGACGTCTAGGAGAGCAGTACTTC	CASSMDRRLGEQYF
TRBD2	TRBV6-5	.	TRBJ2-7	TGTGCCAGCAGTTCAACTAGCGGGAGGGCGTTCGAGCAGTACTTC	CASSSTSGRAFEQYF
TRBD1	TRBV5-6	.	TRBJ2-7	TGTGCCAGCAGTTTCGCCGGGACAGGAGTTAACGAGCAGTACTTC	CASSFAGTGVNEQYF
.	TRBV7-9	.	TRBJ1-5	TGTGCCAGCAGCTTAGGGTCCGCAGTAGCTCAGCCCCAGCATTTT	CASSLGSAVAQPQHF
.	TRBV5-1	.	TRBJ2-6	TGCGCCAGCAGCTTGGAGCTTAGCTCTGGGGCCAACGTCCTGACTTTC	CASSLELSSGANVLTF
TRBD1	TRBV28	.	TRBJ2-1	TGTGCCAGCAGAACGACAGGGAAATACAATGAGCAGTTCTTC	CASRTTGKYNEQFF
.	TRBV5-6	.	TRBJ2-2	TGTGCCAGCAGCTTATCTGCCGGGGAGCTGTTTTTT	CASSLSAGELFF
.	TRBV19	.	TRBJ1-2	TGTGCCAGTAAGGATCAAGTCGCCAACCCTTACTATGGCTACACCTTC	CASKDQVANPYYGYTF
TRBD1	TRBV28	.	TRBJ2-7	TGTGCCAGCGCCTTCCTCCGAACAGGGGCCGTCCCCTACGAGCAGTACTTC	CASAFLRTGAVPYEQYF
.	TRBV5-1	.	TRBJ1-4	TGCGCCAGCAGCTTACCCTCGCAGAAACTGTTTTTT	CASSLPSQKLFF
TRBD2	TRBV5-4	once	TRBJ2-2	TGTGCCAGCAGCTCGGGACTAGCGGGGGAGGTCGGGGAGCTGTTTTTT	CASSSGLAGEVGELFF
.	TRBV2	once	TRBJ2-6	TGTGCCAGCAGCCGACAGCTTACTGGGGCCAACGTCCTGACTTTC	CASSRQLTGANVLTF
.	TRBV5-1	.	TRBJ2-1	TGCGCCAGCAGCCGGACTACCGTCGAGCAGTTCTTC	CASSRTTVEQFF
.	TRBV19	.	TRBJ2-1	TGTGCCAGTAGTATAGGACCCGGGGTCAATGAGCAGTTCTTC	CASSIGPGVNEQFF